This TCR beta chain emerged from a study of regulatory T cells in long-lasting Graves disease. The authors built TCR beta libraries using iRepertoire HTBI primers and Arm-PCR of CDR3 regions. TCRdb re-analysed the multiplex PCR reads in MiXCR, keeping a single row per CDR3 protein. The sample contains some 370,000 distinct CDR3 sequences, 10% to 15% of which appear only once. This clonotype was seen more than once but under ten times. The time point was: newly diagnosed GD, antithyroid drugs for less than 3 months. Scientists built the TCR library using RNA that was extracted from PBMCs. Graves' disease diagnosis was established per American Thyroid Association guidelines. This same sample was also taken into another study, of T cells in Graves' hyperthyroidism and ophthalmopathy.

The starting material was peripheral blood mononuclear cells (PBMCs), obtained at new diagnosis, from a patient treated with antithyroid drugs. The sequence was collected from a woman younger than 35 with Graves disease.

The CDR3 region is CSARSSRINEQFF. CDR3 bases: TGCAGTGCTAGAAGCAGCAGGATAAATGAGCAGTTCTTC. V usage is TRBV20-1 and J usage is TRBJ2-1; D is unresolved. CDR1 and CDR2 (germline): DFQATT, SNEGSKA (reference sequence). This CDR3 has 13 amino acids. V lost 2 bases and J 7 bases, leaving 12 bases between the germline ends.